Below, one T cell receptor beta chain is given with its context. The sample comes from a study of cytomegalovirus exposure and HLA in healthy donors. CDR3 length: 13 amino acids. In germline, CDR1 is WNHNN, CDR2 SYGVQD (reference sequence). Trimming left V 5 bases short and J 8 bases short, with 15 bases between. 13 Jbeta primers and 60 Vbeta primers were used for the PCR. Method: immunoSEQ multiplex PCR; TCRdb's copy keeps in-frame clones and lacks some. The table lists under 150,000 clones, approximately 77% of them singletons. The genes are TRBV10-1 and TRBJ1-2; D is perhaps TRBD1 (6 bases). This clonotype originated in a woman aged 60-75 years in good health and CMV-seronegative. Sequencing was carried out using PBMCs. The CDR3: CASSSEQGRGYTF. CDR3 nucleotides: TGCGCCAGCAGTTCTGAACAGGGTCGCGGCTACACCTTC.